One sample yielded the 32 T cell receptor beta chains listed below, sequenced in a study of T cells in narcolepsy. The table came from immunoSEQ multiplex PCR; TCRdb's copy has only in-frame clones and leaves some out. The table records 9,500 to 12,000 clones, around 94% of them present only once. The sample comprised CD45RA- memory CD4+ T cells from PBMCs. All receptors derive from a human donor with narcolepsy.

The chain combines TRBV11-3 with TRBJ2-3; 8 bases are shared with TRBD2. The germline CDR1 and CDR2 sequences are SGHNT and YENEEA. This CDR3 region has 14 residues. V trimming: 7 bases; J trimming: 2 bases; junction bases outside the gene matches: 5. In nucleotides, the CDR3 is TGTGCCAGCAACGCCGGGGGGGTCACAGATACGCAGTATTTT. Its protein product is CASNAGGVTDTQYF.

The chain links TRBV20-1 to TRBJ2-5, with no clear D. The germline CDR1 and CDR2 sequences are DFQATT and SNEGSKA (reference sequence). V shed 3 bases and J shed 3 bases, with 5 bases lying between them. CDR3 length equals 11 residues. CDR3: CSARAEETQYF. DNA of the CDR3: TGCAGTGCTAGGGCGGAAGAGACCCAGTACTTC.

The V call is TRBV25-1, the J call TRBJ2-5; perhaps TRBD1 as D (5 bases). Germline loops: CDR1 MGHDK, CDR2 SYGVNS. Trimming took 5 bases from V and 5 from J, leaving 9 bases between them. The CDR3 covers 12 residues. The CDR3 DNA reads as TGTGCCAGCAGTCGACAGTGGGAGACCCAGTACTTC. Protein product: CASSRQWETQYF.

V gene TRBV9 combines with J gene TRBJ1-2, with D uncertain. This CDR3 contains 12 residues. V was cut by 2 bases and J by 2 bases, with 4 bases left in between. Germline V lookup: CDR1 SGDLS, CDR2 YYNGEE. CDR3 sequence: CASSVGNYGYTF. DNA of the CDR3: TGTGCCAGCAGCGTGGGGAACTATGGCTACACCTTC.

The chain recombines TRBV6-1 with TRBJ2-2; possible D gene TRBD1, 6 bases. The germline V gene encodes CDR1 MNHNS and CDR2 SASEGT. The CDR3 contains 13 residues. V gave up 2 bases and J gave up 5 bases, with 6 bases separating them. In nucleotides, the CDR3 is TGTGCCAGCAGTGAACAGGGGACCGGGGAGCTGTTTTTT. It is translated as CASSEQGTGELFF.

The chain joins TRBV6-5 to TRBJ1-2; perhaps TRBD1 as D (6 bases). There are 15 residues in the CDR3. Deletions cut 7 bases from V and 3 bases from J, with 18 bases between. Germline CDR1 MNHEY, CDR2 SVGAGI. The chain's CDR3 is CASTQGRRQDYGYTF. As DNA, the CDR3 is TGTGCCAGCACCCAAGGGCGTCGACAGGACTATGGCTACACCTTC.

The V call is TRBV2, the J call TRBJ2-3; D is perhaps TRBD2 (6 bases). V dropped 6 bases and J dropped 0 bases, with 10 bases sitting between them. Germline V gives CDR1 SNHLY, CDR2 FYNNEI. The CDR3 consists of 14 residues. The CDR3 loop is CASSSGPSTDTQYF. CDR3 sequence (DNA): TGTGCCAGCAGCAGCGGGCCTAGCACAGATACGCAGTATTTT.

The genes are TRBV14 and TRBJ2-1; D not resolved. The V end was cut by 4 bases, the J end by 9 bases, with 19 bases between. Germline CDR1 reads SGHDN; CDR2 reads FVKESK. The CDR3 sequence is 15 residues long. The DNA for the CDR3 is TGTGCCAGCAGCCGTGTCTTAGCTACCTCACCTGAGCAGTTCTTC. This codes for CASSRVLATSPEQFF.

The table lists this clone with a count of one. This sequence joins TRBV15 and TRBJ2-3; 11 bases map to TRBD2. Germline values: CDR1 LNHNV, CDR2 YYDKDF (reference sequence). Germline trimming cut 0 bases from V and 1 base from J; bases unmatched to any gene: 6. This CDR3 spans 18 amino acids. CDR3 nucleotides: TGTGCCACCAGCAGAGATGGTGGGACTAGCGGTCGCACAGATACGCAGTATTTT. It encodes CATSRDGGTSGRTDTQYF.

The chain couples TRBV19 to TRBJ1-2; no firm D call. V lost 3 bases and J lost 7, with 9 bases in between. From germline, CDR1 is LNHDA and CDR2 SQIVND (reference sequence). The CDR3 extends over 12 amino acids. CDR3 protein: CASSIGSGGYTF. The DNA for the CDR3 is TGTGCCAGTAGTATCGGCAGTGGTGGCTACACCTTC.

The chain links TRBV19 to TRBJ1-5; D gene uncertain. The CDR3 is 14 residues long. V was clipped by 1 base and J by 6 bases, with 10 bases between them. In germline, CDR1 is LNHDA, CDR2 SQIVND (reference sequence). The CDR3 bases are TGTGCCAGTAGTATAGGGGGTTTAGGTCAGCCCCAGCATTTT. This encodes CASSIGGLGQPQHF.

The rearrangement joins TRBV30 to TRBJ1-4, with D uncertain. The CDR3 has 14 residues. Trimming cost V 3 bases and J 6 bases, with 14 bases left between them. Germline V lookup: CDR1 GTSNPN, CDR2 SVGIG (reference sequence). As DNA, the CDR3 is TGTGCCTGGAGGCCTCGGGCAGCTTATGAAAAACTGTTTTTT. Encoded protein: CAWRPRAAYEKLFF.

The V call is TRBV19, the J call TRBJ2-1; possible D gene TRBD1, 6 bases. This CDR3 spans 15 amino acids. From germline, CDR1 is LNHDA and CDR2 SQIVND (reference sequence). The V end was cut by 6 bases, the J end by 2 bases, with 14 bases between. For the CDR3, the DNA is TGTGCCAGTAGCCCGACGCAGGGGCCCTACAATGAGCAGTTCTTC. Its translation is CASSPTQGPYNEQFF.

The chain is built from TRBV2 and TRBJ2-5; no reliable D call. Germline V CDR1 and CDR2: SNHLY, FYNNEI. Trimming left V 5 bases short and J 2 bases short, with 9 bases between. The CDR3 has 13 amino acids. CDR3: CASSWTEQETQYF. DNA of the CDR3: TGTGCCAGCAGTTGGACGGAACAAGAGACCCAGTACTTC.

The V gene is TRBV21-1, the J gene TRBJ2-3. TRBV21-1 is reported as a pseudogene. The CDR3 covers 14 residues. The CDR3 here is CASSKAWNPDTQYF. In nucleotides, the CDR3 is TGTGCCAGCAGCAAGGCCTGGAACCCAGATACGCAGTATTTT.

The rearrangement uses TRBV5-6 and TRBJ2-3; 10 bases agree with TRBD2. The CDR3 consists of 16 residues. The V gene's germline CDR1 is SGHDT and CDR2 YYEEEE. The V segment lost 4 bases and the J segment 5 bases; nucleotides outside the gene matches: 10. The CDR3 here is CASSQAAGGQKDTQYF. CDR3 DNA: TGTGCCAGCAGCCAAGCAGCGGGGGGGCAAAAAGATACGCAGTATTTT.

This chain links TRBV11-1 with TRBJ1-1; a possible D gene is TRBD1 (5 bases). This CDR3 comprises 15 residues. V was clipped by 3 bases and J by 0 bases, with 11 bases between them. Germline V gene data show CDR1 as SGHAT and CDR2 as FQDESV (reference sequence). The CDR3 bases are TGTGCCAGCAGCTTTGGGGGTGGCATGAACACTGAAGCTTTCTTT. Protein: CASSFGGGMNTEAFF.

V and J are TRBV30 and TRBJ1-4; 11 bases are a match to TRBD1. Unmatched junction bases numbered 7, after V lost 0 bases and J lost 7 bases. The CDR3 totals 16 residues. CDR1 is GTSNPN and CDR2 is SVGIG in the germline V gene (reference sequence). The CDR3 region is CAWSVQAGTGGEKLFF. The CDR3 coding sequence is TGTGCCTGGAGTGTACAGGCGGGGACAGGGGGTGAAAAACTGTTTTTT.

J is TRBJ2-3 and V is TRBV6-4, with 10 bases that match TRBD2. J lost 3 bases, V lost 2 bases, and 2 bases had no gene match. Germline CDR1 and CDR2: MRHNA and SNTAGT. The CDR3 consists of 15 residues. The CDR3 here is CASSDSGRATDTQYF. Written as DNA, the CDR3 is TGTGCCAGCAGTGACAGCGGGAGGGCAACAGATACGCAGTATTTT.

This clone showed up just once. The rearrangement uses TRBV13 and TRBJ2-1; TRBD2 matches 7 bases. The ends lost 2 bases at V and 10 bases at J; junction bases unmatched: 2. Looked up from germline, CDR1 is PRHDT and CDR2 is FYEKMQ (reference sequence). This CDR3 spans 12 amino acids. CDR3 bases: TGTGCCAGCAGCTTAACCGGGAGGGAGCAGTTCTTC. This sequence encodes CASSLTGREQFF.

The V gene is TRBV15, the J gene TRBJ2-3; D is ambiguous. CDR1 is LNHNV, CDR2 YYDKDF, per germline (reference sequence). Trimming pared 0 bases from V and 8 bases from J, leaving 6 bases between. The CDR3 spans 12 residues. The CDR3 sequence: CATSRDTGTQYF. The CDR3 DNA reads as TGTGCCACCAGCAGAGATACTGGTACGCAGTATTTT.

The gene calls are TRBV18 and TRBJ2-7; perhaps TRBD1 as D (6 bases). The germline CDR1 and CDR2 sequences are KGHSH and LQKENI. V dropped 2 bases and J dropped 6 bases, with 11 bases sitting between them. The length of the CDR3 is 13 residues. CDR3 protein: CASSPTGQGEQYF. The CDR3 nucleotides are TGTGCCAGCTCACCAACAGGGCAAGGCGAGCAGTACTTC.

This clone was observed a single time. The chain employs TRBV29-1 and TRBJ1-1, with 9 nucleotides matching TRBD1. Germline CDR1 reads SQVTM; CDR2 reads ANQGSEA. The CDR3 sequence is 14 residues long. The trim removed 7 bases at V and 2 bases at J, leaving 8 bases unmatched. The CDR3 loop is CSGAWDRVNTEAFF. The CDR3 DNA sequence: TGCAGCGGTGCCTGGGACAGGGTTAACACTGAAGCTTTCTTT.

V gene TRBV5-1 combines with J gene TRBJ2-5; TRBD2 matches 10 bases. Germline V lookup: CDR1 SGHRS, CDR2 YFSETQ. The CDR3 contains 15 residues. With 4 bases clipped from V and 2 bases from J, the junction kept 5 bases outside the gene matches. CDR3 sequence: CASSKGLAVQETQYF. Written as DNA, the CDR3 is TGCGCCAGCAGCAAAGGACTAGCGGTACAAGAGACCCAGTACTTC.

This clone was found a few times. The chain combines TRBV5-1 with TRBJ2-7, with TRBD2 matching 12 bases. CDR3 length equals 16 residues. CDR1 is SGHRS, CDR2 YFSETQ, per germline. V lost 2 bases to trimming and J lost 2 bases; unmatched junction nucleotides: 5. CDR3 in amino acids: CASSLLAGGLTYEQYF. The DNA for the CDR3 is TGCGCCAGCAGCTTACTAGCGGGGGGATTAACCTACGAGCAGTACTTC.

The rearrangement uses TRBV11-2 and TRBJ2-5; D perhaps matches TRBD2 (5 bases). The V end was cut by 5 bases, the J end by 9 bases, with 13 bases between. In germline, CDR1 is SGHAT, CDR2 FQNNGV. The CDR3 totals 12 residues. The chain's CDR3 is CASSPIGAAQYF. In nucleotides, the CDR3 is TGTGCCAGCAGCCCTATTGGAGCGGCCCAGTACTTC.

The genes are TRBV5-4 and TRBJ2-3; D is uncertain. CDR3 length: 12 residues. Germline loops: CDR1 SGHNT, CDR2 YYREEE (reference sequence). With 3 bases removed from V and 2 bases from J, the gap between germline ends came to 4 bases. The CDR3 DNA reads as TGTGCCAGCAGCTCCAACACAGATACGCAGTATTTT. Protein: CASSSNTDTQYF.

The chain is built from TRBV4-1 and TRBJ1-4, with no clear D. In germline, CDR1 is MGHRA, CDR2 YSYEKL. The CDR3 runs 16 residues. Deletions cut 1 base from V and 0 bases from J, with 9 bases between. In DNA form, the CDR3 reads TGCGCCAGCAGCCAAGGTACGGTTGCAACTAATGAAAAACTGTTTTTT. Residues: CASSQGTVATNEKLFF.

The genes are TRBV30 and TRBJ1-5, with TRBD1 identical over 8 bases. The CDR3 contains 16 residues. CDR1 and CDR2 from the germline V gene are GTSNPN and SVGIG (reference sequence). J lost 0 bases, V lost 2 bases, and 6 bases had no gene match. The CDR3 DNA is TGTGCCTGGAGTAGGACAGGGCGATATAGCAATCAGCCCCAGCATTTT. It codes for CAWSRTGRYSNQPQHF.

This clone has only one observation. The V call is TRBV7-2, the J call TRBJ2-1; maybe TRBD1 (6 bases). This CDR3 has 15 residues. With 6 bases removed from V and 2 bases from J, the gap between germline ends came to 14 bases. Germline V lookup: CDR1 SGHTA, CDR2 FQGNSA. The CDR3 DNA reads as TGTGCCAGCAGGTCCACAGGGAATACCTACAATGAGCAGTTCTTC. Amino acids: CASRSTGNTYNEQFF.

This chain joins TRBV6-1 and TRBJ1-4; no reliable D call. The germline V and J ends were trimmed by 7 bases and 8 bases, with 11 bases remaining between them. This CDR3 is built from 12 residues. The germline gives CDR1 MNHNS, CDR2 SASEGT. DNA of the CDR3: TGTGCCAGCACCGGATTTGACGAAAAACTGTTTTTT. As protein: CASTGFDEKLFF.

CDR3 loop: CASSDGAGPLEQFF. CDR3 nucleotide sequence: TGTGCCAGCAGTGATGGGGCCGGGCCCCTTGAGCAGTTCTTC. This chain links TRBV2 with TRBJ2-1; perhaps TRBD1 as D (5 bases). Deletions cut 3 bases from V and 9 bases from J, with 15 bases between. The CDR3 sequence is 14 residues long. Germline assignment: CDR1 SNHLY and CDR2 FYNNEI. The full variable domain, in which reference TRBV2 and TRBJ2-1 provide the parts outside the CDR3, is EPEVTQTPSHQVTQMGQEVILRCVPISNHLYFYWYRQILGQKVEFLVSFYNNEISEKSEIFDDQFSVERPDGSNFTLKIRSTKLEDSAMYFCASSDGAGPLEQFFGPGTRLTVL.